These T cell receptor beta chains were read from a single sample in a study of blood T cell repertoires in COVID-19. Only in-frame clones appear in the TCRdb table, and some are missing; sequencing was by immunoSEQ multiplex PCR. The table shows 140,000 to 150,000 clones, with 81% occurring only once. The material sequenced was peripheral blood. All receptors derive from a human donor in a cohort sampled during active COVID-19. Both conserved end residues are part of each CDR3. A D gene is named only where the DNA matches it firmly. The size entry is marked missing in some rows and otherwise reads once, few, many or a size class.

D gene: TRBD1
V gene: TRBV28
clone size: .
J gene: TRBJ1-2
CDR3 protein: CASRPPDRGRLGYTF
CDR3 DNA: TGTGCCAGCAGACCTCCGGACAGGGGGCGGCTTGGCTACACCTTC

D gene: TRBD1
V gene: TRBV19
clone size: .
J gene: TRBJ1-5
CDR3 protein: CASREDRWYQPQHF
CDR3 DNA: TGTGCCAGTAGAGAGGACAGGTGGTATCAGCCCCAGCATTTT

D gene: .
V gene: TRBV6-4
clone size: .
J gene: TRBJ2-7
CDR3 protein: CASSDSCVSSYEQYF
CDR3 DNA: TGTGCCAGCAGTGACTCGTGCGTGAGCTCCTACGAGCAGTACTTC

D gene: .
V gene: TRBV24-1
clone size: .
J gene: TRBJ2-7
CDR3 protein: CATSWSGRSYEQYF
CDR3 DNA: TGTGCCACCAGTTGGTCGGGAAGGTCGTACGAGCAGTACTTC

D gene: TRBD2
V gene: TRBV28
clone size: .
J gene: TRBJ2-5
CDR3 protein: CASSLVGRPLSQYF
CDR3 DNA: TGTGCCAGCAGTTTAGTCGGGAGGCCACTATCGCAGTACTTC

D gene: .
V gene: TRBV3-1/TRBV3-2
clone size: .
J gene: TRBJ2-2
CDR3 protein: CASSQGAARGTGELFF
CDR3 DNA: TGTGCCAGCAGCCAAGGGGCAGCCCGGGGCACCGGGGAGCTGTTTTTT

D gene: TRBD1
V gene: TRBV19
clone size: once
J gene: TRBJ1-1
CDR3 protein: CASSETTGGTEAFF
CDR3 DNA: TGTGCCAGTAGCGAAACGACAGGGGGCACTGAAGCTTTCTTT

D gene: TRBD1
V gene: TRBV3-1/TRBV3-2
clone size: .
J gene: TRBJ2-7
CDR3 protein: CASSPGQGPYEQYF
CDR3 DNA: TGTGCCAGCAGCCCGGGACAGGGTCCCTACGAGCAGTACTTC

D gene: TRBD2
V gene: TRBV7-7
clone size: .
J gene: TRBJ2-1
CDR3 protein: CASSLGLASNEQFF
CDR3 DNA: TGTGCCAGCAGCTTAGGACTAGCCTCGAATGAGCAGTTCTTC

D gene: TRBD2
V gene: TRBV5-1
clone size: .
J gene: TRBJ2-2
CDR3 protein: CASSLGDYYTGELFF
CDR3 DNA: TGCGCCAGCAGCTTGGGGGACTATTATACCGGGGAGCTGTTTTTT

D gene: TRBD1
V gene: TRBV5-6
clone size: .
J gene: TRBJ1-6
CDR3 protein: CATKLGTGLISPLHF
CDR3 DNA: TGTGCTACCAAGCTTGGGACAGGACTAATCTCACCCCTCCACTTT

D gene: .
V gene: TRBV3-1/TRBV3-2
clone size: .
J gene: TRBJ1-3
CDR3 protein: CASSQVRSGSNTIYF
CDR3 DNA: TGTGCCAGCAGCCAAGTTCGGTCAGGGTCAAACACCATATATTTT

D gene: TRBD2
V gene: TRBV11-1
clone size: .
J gene: TRBJ2-7
CDR3 protein: CASSSRLAGAYEQYF
CDR3 DNA: TGTGCCAGCAGTTCCCGACTAGCGGGGGCCTACGAGCAGTACTTC

D gene: TRBD1
V gene: TRBV28
clone size: .
J gene: TRBJ1-3
CDR3 protein: CASRTGDYGNTIYF
CDR3 DNA: TGTGCCAGCAGGACAGGGGATTATGGAAACACCATATATTTT

D gene: .
V gene: TRBV10-3
clone size: .
J gene: TRBJ1-2
CDR3 protein: CAISGDSNYGYTF
CDR3 DNA: TGTGCCATCAGTGGTGACAGTAACTATGGCTACACCTTC

D gene: .
V gene: TRBV4-1
clone size: .
J gene: TRBJ1-1
CDR3 protein: CASSQEWIAPNTEAFF
CDR3 DNA: TGCGCCAGCAGCCAAGAGTGGATAGCGCCGAACACTGAAGCTTTCTTT

D gene: TRBD1
V gene: TRBV20-1
clone size: .
J gene: TRBJ2-7
CDR3 protein: CSAGTGREQYF
CDR3 DNA: TGCAGTGCAGGGACAGGGCGCGAGCAGTACTTC

D gene: TRBD1
V gene: TRBV5-1
clone size: .
J gene: TRBJ2-7
CDR3 protein: CASSFTGAREQYF
CDR3 DNA: TGCGCCAGCAGCTTCACAGGGGCTCGGGAGCAGTACTTC

D gene: .
V gene: TRBV19
clone size: .
J gene: TRBJ1-2
CDR3 protein: CASSIDRWAPESYTF
CDR3 DNA: TGTGCCAGTAGTATAGATCGGTGGGCACCAGAGAGCTACACCTTC

D gene: .
V gene: TRBV4-2
clone size: .
J gene: TRBJ1-1
CDR3 protein: CASSQRAFGTEAFF
CDR3 DNA: TGTGCCAGCAGCCAAAGAGCCTTCGGCACTGAAGCTTTCTTT

D gene: TRBD2
V gene: TRBV18
clone size: many
J gene: TRBJ2-7
CDR3 protein: CASSPLGLAGNEQYF
CDR3 DNA: TGTGCCAGCTCACCTCTTGGACTAGCGGGAAACGAGCAGTACTTC

D gene: .
V gene: TRBV5-1
clone size: .
J gene: TRBJ2-5
CDR3 protein: CASSLTSGGETQYF
CDR3 DNA: TGCGCCAGCAGCTTGACCTCGGGCGGGGAGACCCAGTACTTC

D gene: TRBD1
V gene: TRBV18
clone size: .
J gene: TRBJ1-1
CDR3 protein: CASSPPKGTGGVNTEAFF
CDR3 DNA: TGTGCCAGCTCACCACCGAAAGGGACAGGGGGGGTGAACACTGAAGCTTTCTTT

D gene: TRBD1
V gene: TRBV24-1
clone size: .
J gene: TRBJ2-5
CDR3 protein: CATSDWRTGKETQYF
CDR3 DNA: TGTGCCACCAGTGATTGGAGGACAGGAAAAGAGACCCAGTACTTC

D gene: TRBD1
V gene: TRBV19
clone size: few
J gene: TRBJ1-2
CDR3 protein: CASRQGATYGYTF
CDR3 DNA: TGTGCCAGTAGACAGGGGGCGACCTATGGCTACACCTTC

D gene: TRBD1
V gene: TRBV24-1
clone size: .
J gene: TRBJ1-5
CDR3 protein: CATQGQAWGPQHF
CDR3 DNA: TGTGCCACCCAAGGACAGGCCTGGGGACCCCAGCATTTT

D gene: TRBD1
V gene: TRBV5-4
clone size: .
J gene: TRBJ2-7
CDR3 protein: CASSLTGGKLYEQYF
CDR3 DNA: TGTGCCAGCAGCTTGACAGGGGGGAAACTCTACGAGCAGTACTTC

D gene: TRBD2
V gene: TRBV19
clone size: .
J gene: TRBJ2-7
CDR3 protein: CASSRPGLAAYEQYF
CDR3 DNA: TGTGCCAGTAGTAGGCCCGGACTAGCGGCATACGAGCAGTACTTC

D gene: .
V gene: TRBV6-5
clone size: once
J gene: TRBJ1-2
CDR3 protein: CASSYIQGYGYTF
CDR3 DNA: TGTGCCAGCAGTTACATACAGGGCTATGGCTACACCTTC

D gene: .
V gene: TRBV6-6
clone size: .
J gene: TRBJ1-2
CDR3 protein: CASSDPNRESFGYTF
CDR3 DNA: TGTGCCAGCAGCGACCCTAACAGGGAAAGCTTTGGCTACACCTTC

D gene: TRBD2
V gene: TRBV23-1
clone size: few
J gene: TRBJ2-1
CDR3 protein: CASSHQLAGGPVYNEQFF
CDR3 DNA: TGCGCCAGCAGTCACCAACTAGCGGGAGGGCCGGTCTACAATGAGCAGTTCTTC

D gene: .
V gene: TRBV6-4
clone size: .
J gene: TRBJ1-1
CDR3 protein: CASRYRVLMGVNTEAFF
CDR3 DNA: TGTGCCAGCCGATACAGGGTTTTGATGGGTGTTAACACTGAAGCTTTCTTT

D gene: .
V gene: TRBV19
clone size: .
J gene: TRBJ2-1
CDR3 protein: CASSIQDPENEQFF
CDR3 DNA: TGTGCCAGTAGTATTCAAGATCCCGAGAATGAGCAGTTCTTC

D gene: .
V gene: TRBV7-9
clone size: .
J gene: TRBJ1-2
CDR3 protein: CASSVDSHHYGYTF
CDR3 DNA: TGTGCCAGCAGCGTCGACAGTCATCATTATGGCTACACCTTC

D gene: TRBD1
V gene: TRBV5-5
clone size: .
J gene: TRBJ2-5
CDR3 protein: CASSLSQGAIQETQYF
CDR3 DNA: TGTGCCAGCAGCTTAAGTCAGGGGGCAATTCAAGAGACCCAGTACTTC

D gene: .
V gene: TRBV7-9
clone size: .
J gene: TRBJ2-2
CDR3 protein: CASSLRESITGELFF
CDR3 DNA: TGTGCCAGCAGCTTAAGGGAGTCCATCACCGGGGAGCTGTTTTTT

D gene: TRBD1
V gene: TRBV28
clone size: once
J gene: TRBJ1-2
CDR3 protein: CASSPYRGYYGYTF
CDR3 DNA: TGTGCCAGCAGTCCGTACAGGGGATACTATGGCTACACCTTC

D gene: .
V gene: TRBV7-3
clone size: .
J gene: TRBJ1-1
CDR3 protein: CASSLEQSTEAFF
CDR3 DNA: TGTGCCAGCAGCTTAGAACAGTCCACTGAAGCTTTCTTT

D gene: TRBD1
V gene: TRBV5-1
clone size: .
J gene: TRBJ1-5
CDR3 protein: CASSAGQGSNQPQHF
CDR3 DNA: TGCGCCAGCAGCGCTGGACAGGGAAGCAATCAGCCCCAGCATTTT

D gene: TRBD2
V gene: TRBV5-1
clone size: .
J gene: TRBJ2-1
CDR3 protein: CASSLGGGDNLNEQFF
CDR3 DNA: TGCGCCAGCAGCTTGGGGGGAGGGGATAATCTCAATGAGCAGTTCTTC

D gene: TRBD2
V gene: TRBV4-2
clone size: .
J gene: TRBJ2-7
CDR3 protein: CASSQEPTGTSGEYEQYF
CDR3 DNA: TGTGCCAGCAGCCAAGAACCGACCGGGACTAGCGGAGAATACGAGCAGTACTTC

D gene: .
V gene: TRBV24-1
clone size: many
J gene: TRBJ1-5
CDR3 protein: CATSDAQQPQHF
CDR3 DNA: TGTGCCACCAGTGATGCACAGCAGCCCCAGCATTTT

D gene: .
V gene: TRBV6-5
clone size: .
J gene: TRBJ2-7
CDR3 protein: CASSKTGLGSYEQYF
CDR3 DNA: TGTGCCAGCAGTAAAACAGGGCTCGGCTCCTACGAGCAGTACTTC